The 18 T cell receptor beta chains reported below all come from one sample, sequenced in a study of T cell responses to AZD1222 COVID-19 vaccine. TCRdb keeps only in-frame clones here, not all; method: immunoSEQ multiplex PCR. The sample holds some 130,000 clones, roughly 80% seen once. The specimen was peripheral blood, collected on day 0 of AZD1222 vaccination. The receptors originated from an adult in good health.

V is TRBV11-2 and J is TRBJ1-4, with no clear D. The CDR3 length is 14 residues. V dropped 1 base and J dropped 13 bases, with 16 bases sitting between them. Germline loops: CDR1 SGHAT, CDR2 FQNNGV. CDR3 loop: CASSLGDWRSGLFF. CDR3 DNA sequence: TGTGCCAGCAGCTTAGGGGATTGGCGGTCTGGACTGTTTTTT.

The rearrangement links TRBV5-1 to TRBJ1-2; D not certain. The CDR3 length is 14 residues. V lost 0 bases to trimming and J lost 6 bases, with 12 bases between them. Germline CDR1 is SGHRS and CDR2 is YFSETQ. The CDR3 region has the DNA TGCGCCAGCAGCTTGGCTCCCGGCGGAGATGGCTACACCTTC. Amino acids: CASSLAPGGDGYTF.

The V gene is TRBV29-1, the J gene TRBJ1-2, with D tentatively TRBD1 (5 bases). V was cut by 3 bases and J by 4 bases, with 9 bases left in between. Germline CDR1 reads SQVTM; CDR2 reads ANQGSEA. The length of the CDR3 is 12 residues. This chain's CDR3 is CSVDRGSYGYTF. Written as DNA, the CDR3 is TGCAGCGTTGACCGGGGGTCCTATGGCTACACCTTC.

The chain employs TRBV19 and TRBJ1-3; no firm D call. The CDR3 has 14 residues. The germline CDR1 and CDR2 sequences are LNHDA and SQIVND (reference sequence). V was cut by 2 bases and J by 0 bases, with 5 bases left in between. CDR3 sequence reads: CASSIPTSGNTIYF. CDR3 nucleotides: TGTGCCAGTAGTATACCGACCTCTGGAAACACCATATATTTT.

V is TRBV27 and J is TRBJ2-3; D unclear. This CDR3 has 12 amino acids. With 5 bases removed from V and 11 bases from J, the gap between germline ends came to 14 bases. The germline V gene encodes CDR1 MNHEY and CDR2 SMNVEV (reference sequence). Here the CDR3 reads CASSDGPRGQYF. For the CDR3, the DNA is TGTGCCAGCAGTGATGGGCCGCGAGGGCAGTATTTT.

As for this clone: The same CDR3 is also encoded by other DNA sequences in this sample. CDR3 nucleotides: TGCGCCAGCAGCCGGACAGGGGACGGAAACACCATATATTTT. The encoded protein is CASSRTGDGNTIYF. This chain links TRBV5-1 with TRBJ1-3; the match to TRBD1 covers 9 bases. The V and J ends lost 4 bases and 4 bases, in that order; junction bases with no gene match: 3. The CDR3 is 14 amino acids. CDR1 is SGHRS, CDR2 YFSETQ, per germline.

This chain links TRBV9 with TRBJ1-1, with D possibly TRBD1 on 5 matching bases. This CDR3 is built from 14 residues. V was pared by 0 bases and J by 4 bases, with 10 bases between. From germline, CDR1 is SGDLS and CDR2 YYNGEE. The DNA for the CDR3 is TGTGCCAGCAGCGTAGCTACGGGGGGCACTGAAGCTTTCTTT. This translates into CASSVATGGTEAFF. Looking up the rest from reference TRBV9 and TRBJ1-1 gives the full variable domain: DSGVTQTPKHLITATGQRVTLRCSPRSGDLSVYWYQQSLDQGLQFLIQYYNGEERAKGNILERFSAQQFPDLHSELNLSSLELGDSALYFCASSVATGGTEAFFGQGTRLTVV.

The rearrangement links TRBV28 to TRBJ1-6, with TRBD1 matching over 7 bases. Germline lookup yields CDR1 MDHEN and CDR2 SYDVKM. V shed 2 bases and J 9 bases; nucleotides not matched to a gene: 10. This CDR3 has 16 residues. CDR3 DNA sequence: TGTGCCAGCAGTTTACAACAGGGGTGGGCGTTTTCACCCCTCCACTTT. It codes for CASSLQQGWAFSPLHF.

This clone was counted at least ten times. The J gene is TRBJ1-1, the V gene TRBV4-1, with D possibly being TRBD1 (5 bases). The CDR3 extends over 12 amino acids. Germline V gives CDR1 MGHRA, CDR2 YSYEKL. Trimming removed 4 bases at V and 5 bases at J, with 8 bases between. The CDR3 region has the DNA TGCGCCAGCAGCCGTGGGGGTACTGAAGCTTTCTTT. This codes for CASSRGGTEAFF.

The V and J genes are TRBV28 and TRBJ1-5, with 10 bases that match TRBD1. CDR1 is MDHEN and CDR2 is SYDVKM in the germline V gene. The CDR3 extends over 16 amino acids. The J segment lost 7 bases and the V segment lost 4 bases, leaving 10 bases of the junction unmatched. CDR3 loop: CASSSTGGAPLQPQHF. For the CDR3, the DNA is TGTGCCAGCAGTTCGACAGGGGGCGCCCCCCTCCAGCCCCAGCATTTT.

This chain links TRBV6-5 with TRBJ2-7; 11 bases are shared with TRBD1. Germline V gene lookup returns CDR1 MNHEY and CDR2 SVGAGI. The CDR3 has 15 amino acids. After removal of 5 bases from V and 3 bases from J, the junction contained 6 bases not matched to a gene. Written as DNA, the CDR3 is TGTGCCAGCAGTCCCCGGACAGGGGGCTACTACGAGCAGTACTTC. This codes for CASSPRTGGYYEQYF.

The chain employs TRBV28 and TRBJ1-5; perhaps TRBD1 as D (6 bases). The CDR3 has 16 residues. Germline V gives CDR1 MDHEN, CDR2 SYDVKM. V was pared by 7 bases and J by 1 base, with 17 bases between. CDR3 DNA: TGTGCCAGCACCGCATTCGGGACAATGAGCAATCAGCCCCAGCATTTT. Its protein product is CASTAFGTMSNQPQHF.

The CDR3 protein is CAISENSYNEQFF. As DNA, the CDR3 is TGTGCCATCAGTGAAAACTCCTACAATGAGCAGTTCTTC. V usage is TRBV10-3 and J usage is TRBJ2-1; D gene uncertain. Trimming stripped 3 bases from V and 0 bases from J, with 3 bases between. Germline values: CDR1 ENHRY, CDR2 SYGVKD. The CDR3 runs to 13 residues.

The chain links TRBV7-9 to TRBJ1-2; D call uncertain. The CDR3 contains 12 residues. CDR1 is SEHNR and CDR2 is FQNEAQ in the germline V gene (reference sequence). Trimming removed 3 bases from V and 8 bases from J, with 10 bases in between. As DNA, the CDR3 is TGTGCCAGCAGCTTGTGGGGATTGGGCTACACCTTC. It is translated as CASSLWGLGYTF.

CDR3 protein: CASSLVAGATSEAFF. CDR3 DNA sequence: TGTGCCAGCAGCTTAGTAGCAGGGGCAACTTCTGAAGCTTTCTTT. This chain links TRBV7-2 with TRBJ1-1; tentatively, D is TRBD1 (6 bases). The length of the CDR3 is 15 residues. Trimming pared 1 base from V and 6 bases from J, leaving 15 bases between. Germline CDR1 reads SGHTA; CDR2 reads FQGNSA. Full variable domain (remainder filled in from reference TRBV7-2 and TRBJ1-1): GAGVSQSPSNKVTEKGKDVELRCDPISGHTALYWYRQSLGQGLEFLIYFQGNSAPDKSGLPSDRFSAERTGGSVSTLTIQRTQQEDSAVYLCASSLVAGATSEAFFGQGTRLTVV.

This chain uses TRBV7-2 with TRBJ1-6; no firm D call. Germline V lookup: CDR1 SGHTA, CDR2 FQGNSA. V was trimmed by 3 bases and J by 18 bases, leaving 15 bases between them. The CDR3 spans 12 residues. The CDR3 region is CASSFGSGFPHF. As DNA, the CDR3 is TGTGCCAGCAGCTTTGGGTCGGGTTTCCCCCACTTT. The full variable domain, completed using reference TRBV7-2 and TRBJ1-6, is GAGVSQSPSNKVTEKGKDVELRCDPISGHTALYWYRQSLGQGLEFLIYFQGNSAPDKSGLPSDRFSAERTGGSVSTLTIQRTQQEDSAVYLCASSFGSGFPHFGNGTRLTVT.

This sequence joins TRBV4-2 and TRBJ2-3; 11 nucleotides agree with TRBD2. The germline V gene encodes CDR1 LGHNA and CDR2 YNFKEQ. The V segment lost 2 bases and the J segment 2 bases; nucleotides outside the gene matches: 3. CDR3 size: 16 residues. The CDR3 protein is CASSQIAGGITDTQYF. The CDR3 region has the DNA TGTGCCAGCAGCCAAATAGCGGGGGGGATCACAGATACGCAGTATTTT.

The sample holds a few counts of this clone. The rearrangement uses TRBV6-5 and TRBJ2-5; 7 bases are shared with TRBD1. Trimming removed 5 bases from V and 9 bases from J; junction bases left unmatched: 12. The CDR3 runs 14 residues. CDR1 is MNHEY, CDR2 SVGAGI, per germline. CDR3 region: CASSRDSLSMAQYF. CDR3 coding DNA: TGTGCCAGCAGTCGGGACAGTCTTTCGATGGCCCAGTACTTC.